This TCR beta chain was captured by sequencing in a study of regulatory T cells in long-lasting Graves disease. Researchers made TCR beta libraries by using iRepertoire HTBI primers and running Arm-PCR on CDR3 regions. TCRdb analysed the multiplex PCR reads with MiXCR anew, one entry per CDR3 protein. The sample has some 300,000 distinct CDR3 sequences, 20% to 25% seen once; the top ten hold 56%. V was pared by 11 bases and J by 7 bases, with 7 bases of the junction left unmatched. The CDR3 is made up of 13 amino acids. Time point meaning: persistent/refractory GD, antithyroid drugs over 5 years with positive TRAb. PBMC-derived RNA was used for the TCR library. With EDTA tubes as the receptacles, about 9 milliliters of peripheral blood were drawn.

The sequencing used peripheral blood mononuclear cells (PBMCs), collected when the disease was refractory, from a patient treated with antithyroid drugs. This receptor was taken from a female donor with Graves disease. This sequence joins TRBV12-3 or TRBV12-4 and TRBJ2-7; TRBD2 matches 14 bases. CDR3 sequence (DNA): TGTGCCTCAAGACTAGCGGGAGGGTTTGAGCAGTACTTC. Translating it yields CASRLAGGFEQYF.